This T cell receptor beta chain was sequenced for a study of blood T cell repertoires in COVID-19 (TCRdb year 2020). Concerning the study at large: Samples covering the acute and convalescent phases of COVID-19 were provided by collaborators in the United States, Italy and Spain. The prospective study material was composed of cDNA or gDNA derived from T cells, B-cell-depleted T cells, or PBMCs. The dataset comprised deeply sampled blood TCRbeta repertoires from subjects exposed to, actively infected with, or recovered from COVID-19. A freely available public database, intended as a resource for researchers studying the immune response to SARS-CoV-2, is where the repertoires were released. Samples came from the ongoing ImmuneRACE study (first 160 participants) plus 1,254 subjects from 6 global collaborators. The sample metadata nearly always contained a de-identified subject ID, COVID-19 status, age in years and sex. HLA class I and class II types, where available, came from metadata supplied by the sample provider rather than from assay-based typing. What the research found in general, with its limitations: How much clinical and demographic metadata was included differed by source and by participant, and the metadata was provided uncurated.

Unmatched junction bases come to 8, with V trimmed by 7 bases and J by 3 bases. From the cysteine through the phenylalanine, the CDR3 covers 15 amino acids. The retained sequence is limited to the CDR3, 45 bases, with the frame set at the first base. According to the germline V gene, CDR1 reads MNHEY and CDR2 reads SVGAGI. Of note for this clone: What antigen it recognizes has not been identified. Base-call qualities are not available, and no considerably larger clone is one nucleotide away.

The collaborating institutions used their own protocols to collect whole blood in K2EDTA tubes. Collaborator samples were shipped for TCRbeta analysis as frozen whole blood, isolated PBMCs, or DNA extracted from either sample type. TCRbeta CDR3 regions were amplified from genomic DNA by means of the immunoSEQ Assay, a bias-controlled multiplex PCR. The paper's processing steps were these. The number of nucleated cells in each sample was estimated by amplification of reference gene primers within the assay. To quantify the absolute abundance of each unique TCRbeta CDR3 rearrangement, sequence reads were collapsed and filtered. Productive Simpson clonality was computed per sample as the square root of Simpson's diversity index over productive rearrangements. The immuneACCESS repertoire file appears here via TCRdb, limited to in-frame rearrangements. These files lack a portion of the clones; in checked studies, under half of the deficit traces to unresolved V genes, and the cause of the others is not known. V and J calls and clone size are given by that table; D and trimming were obtained from the DNA. Across this sample there are fewer than 200,000 clones, with 85% seen only once. The ten largest clones add up to 3% to 3.5% of the sample.

Material: peripheral blood. This clonotype was obtained from a human donor with acute or convalescent COVID-19. The donor label of this sample is uncertain. The rearrangement joined TRBV6-5 to TRBJ2-2; the central 7 bases match TRBD2. The CDR3 protein: CASNNWGGYTGELFF. The DNA reads TGTGCCAGCAACAACTGGGGGGGGTACACCGGGGAGCTGTTTTTT.